The next 26 T cell receptor beta chains were all read from a single sample in a study of blood T cells in healthy people across ages. For the second PCR, which ran for 7 to 11 cycles, a sample-barcoded 5' primer and a J-beta primer mix were used. One entry per CDR3 protein results from TCRdb running MiXCR on the 5' RACE reads. This sample has fewer than 2,000,000 distinct CDR3 sequences, with 39% found just once. Sequencing used blood. The receptors originated from a human donor in good health.

The chain joins TRBV20-1 to TRBJ1-5; possibly TRBD1 for D (6 bases). Germline CDR1 is DFQATT and CDR2 is SNEGSKA (reference sequence). The V and J ends lost 4 bases and 3 bases respectively, with 13 bases between them. This CDR3 contains 14 residues. DNA of the CDR3: TGCAGTGCTATAGGGGGGGGGAACAATCAGCCCCAGCATTTT. Translating gives CSAIGGGNNQPQHF.

This clonotype was detected only a few times. The chain recombines TRBV10-3 with TRBJ2-5; weak D call: TRBD1 (6 bases). This CDR3 region has 14 residues. Trimming stripped 5 bases from V and 2 bases from J, with 12 bases between. Looked up from germline, CDR1 is ENHRY and CDR2 is SYGVKD. CDR3 in amino acids: CAISTGTNQETQYF. CDR3 DNA: TGTGCCATCAGTACAGGGACGAATCAAGAGACCCAGTACTTC.

CDR3: CASSQDSLFGLSGSQGYGYTF. CDR3 DNA: TGCGCCAGCAGCCAAGACTCCCTGTTTGGGCTCTCTGGAAGTCAGGGTTATGGCTACACCTTC. The chain recombines TRBV4-1 with TRBJ1-2; possibly TRBD1 for D (5 bases). The CDR3 is made up of 21 amino acids. Trimming took off 0 bases at V and 5 bases at J, with 31 bases between the two ends. Germline V lookup: CDR1 MGHRA, CDR2 YSYEKL.

This clonotype turned up a few times. The chain joins TRBV10-3 to TRBJ2-4; 11 positions match TRBD2. CDR3 length: 15 residues. Germline trimming cut 4 bases from V and 13 bases from J; bases unmatched to any gene: 12. Germline V CDR1 and CDR2: ENHRY, SYGVKD. The CDR3 loop reads CAISATSGAYNEQYF. CDR3 DNA sequence: TGTGCCATCAGTGCGACTAGCGGGGCATACAATGAGCAGTACTTC.

The CDR3 DNA follows: TGTGCCAGCAGCTTAGCCAGGGAGAACAATGAGCAGTTCTTC. Amino acid sequence: CASSLARENNEQFF. This rearrangement joins TRBV7-3 to TRBJ2-1, with D possibly called TRBD1 or TRBD2 (5 bases each). The CDR3 has 14 amino acids. CDR1 SGHTA and CDR2 FQGTGA come from the germline V gene. V dropped 2 bases and J dropped 5 bases, with 10 bases sitting between them.

J is TRBJ2-5 and V is TRBV5-1; weak D call: TRBD1 (5 bases). Germline V gene sequence: CDR1 SGHRS, CDR2 YFSETQ. V was pared by 6 bases and J by 1 base, with 13 bases between. CDR3 length equals 14 residues. CDR3 in amino acids: CASKGHPTQETQYF. The DNA of the CDR3 is TGCGCCAGCAAAGGACACCCAACCCAAGAGACCCAGTACTTC.

The V call is TRBV15, the J call TRBJ2-3, with D perhaps matching TRBD1 (5 bases). Germline assignment: CDR1 LNHNV and CDR2 YYDKDF (reference sequence). The CDR3 covers 14 residues. Trimming removed 0 bases at V and 11 bases at J, with 15 bases between. The CDR3 here is CATSRDPTGHGQYF. The CDR3 nucleotides are TGTGCCACCAGCAGAGATCCCACAGGTCACGGGCAGTATTTT.

This clonotype was detected a few times. This sequence joins TRBV10-3 and TRBJ1-6; TRBD1 aligns across 10 bases. The CDR3 spans 17 residues. Germline V gene lookup returns CDR1 ENHRY and CDR2 SYGVKD. Trimming removed 6 bases from V and 1 base from J; junction bases left unmatched: 6. CDR3 protein: CAISVGQGVSYNSPLHF. The CDR3 DNA reads TGTGCCATCAGCGTCGGACAGGGGGTGTCCTATAATTCACCCCTCCACTTT.

This clonotype has only a few counts. With a much larger clone just one base away, this may be a read error. J is TRBJ2-3 and V is TRBV7-2, with D perhaps being TRBD1 or TRBD2 (5 bases each). Germline lookup yields CDR1 SGHTA and CDR2 FQGNSA. The CDR3 totals 15 residues. V lost 0 bases and J lost 0, with 7 bases in between. The DNA of the CDR3 is TGTGCCAGCAGCTTAGCGGGGGAGAGCACAGATACGCAGTATTTT. It translates to CASSLAGESTDTQYF.

A note on this clonotype: This sequence may be a read error, since a much larger clone differs from it by one base. In this CDR3 the conserved last residue, phenylalanine or tryptophan, is missing, so a read error is likely. V gene TRBV5-6 combines with J gene TRBJ1-1; weak D call: TRBD1 (5 bases). There are 13 residues in the CDR3. Trimming pared 4 bases from V and 0 bases from J, leaving 7 bases between. Germline V gene data show CDR1 as SGHDT and CDR2 as YYEEEE. The CDR3 nucleotides are TGTGCCAGCAGCCAGACAGTGAACACTGAAGCTTTCTGT. Encoded protein: CASSQTVNTEAFC.

The chain has TRBV2 and TRBJ2-1; D ambiguous. The V and J ends lost 7 bases and 10 bases respectively, with 17 bases between them. This CDR3 region has 13 residues. Per the germline V gene, CDR1 is SNHLY and CDR2 is FYNNEI. CDR3 in amino acids: CASIPLRLEEQFF. DNA of the CDR3: TGTGCCAGCATTCCGCTTAGGTTAGAGGAGCAGTTCTTC. Full variable domain (remainder filled in from reference TRBV2 and TRBJ2-1): EPEVTQTPSHQVTQMGQEVILRCVPISNHLYFYWYRQILGQKVEFLVSFYNNEISEKSEIFDDQFSVERPDGSNFTLKIRSTKLEDSAMYFCASIPLRLEEQFFGPGTRLTVL.

The chain joins TRBV12-3 or TRBV12-4 to TRBJ1-5, with 10 bases fitting TRBD1. The V gene end was trimmed by 7 bases and the J gene end by 7 bases; junction bases not matched to a gene: 10. This CDR3 contains 15 residues. The CDR3 sequence is CASIPGQGFGQPQHF. In DNA form, the CDR3 reads TGTGCCAGCATCCCGGGACAGGGGTTTGGACAGCCCCAGCATTTT.

The rearrangement uses TRBV29-1 and TRBJ2-5, with no clear D. Trimming stripped 3 bases from V and 2 bases from J, with 13 bases between. The CDR3 has 14 residues. Germline assignment: CDR1 SQVTM and CDR2 ANQGSEA. CDR3 loop: CSVDQETRQETQYF. The CDR3 nucleotides are TGCAGCGTTGATCAGGAAACGCGACAAGAGACCCAGTACTTC.

This chain links TRBV29-1 with TRBJ2-4; D possibly corresponds to TRBD2 (5 bases). The J call is in doubt because the DNA end fits TRBJ2-7 better. The CDR3 is 13 residues long. In germline, CDR1 is SQVTM, CDR2 ANQGSEA. As DNA, the CDR3 is TGCAGCGCTGCGGGTCTGGGAAGCGACGAGCAGTACTTC. Protein sequence: CSAAGLGSDEQYF.

This clonotype occurred a few times. The chain uses TRBV7-9 and TRBJ2-1; no definite D call. The CDR3 loop spans 12 amino acids. V was cut by 4 bases and J by 9 bases, with 10 bases left in between. The germline gives CDR1 SEHNR, CDR2 FQNEAQ (reference sequence). The CDR3 DNA reads TGTGCCAGCAGCTCGGACGGTGGTGAGCAGTTCTTC. Its translation: CASSSDGGEQFF.

This clonotype has more than one count but fewer than ten. The V and J genes are TRBV6-6 and TRBJ2-3; 8 nucleotides match TRBD2. CDR3 length: 16 residues. Germline CDR1 reads MNHNY; CDR2 reads SVGAGI (reference sequence). Trimming at V came to 0 bases and at J to 2 bases, leaving 4 bases not matched to a gene. The CDR3: CASSYSAGGITDTQYF. Here the CDR3 DNA reads TGTGCCAGCAGTTACTCGGCGGGGGGAATCACAGATACGCAGTATTTT.

The gene calls are TRBV9 and TRBJ2-5, with D possibly being TRBD1 (5 bases). CDR3 length: 15 residues. CDR1 and CDR2 (germline): SGDLS, YYNGEE. Trimming removed 0 bases at V and 0 bases at J, with 9 bases between. The CDR3 DNA reads TGTGCCAGCAGCGTAGGGGGCGAGTACCAAGAGACCCAGTACTTC. It yields the protein CASSVGGEYQETQYF.

The chain links TRBV3-1 to TRBJ2-5; 10 bases agree with TRBD2. The germline CDR1 and CDR2 sequences are LGHDT and YNNKEL (reference sequence). The trim removed 6 bases at V and 4 bases at J, leaving 2 bases unmatched. The CDR3 contains 13 residues. The CDR3 nucleotides read TGTGCCAGCAGTAAGCGGGGGGGAGAGACCCAGTACTTC. It specifies CASSKRGGETQYF.

This clonotype was counted between two and nine times. The chain uses TRBV28 and TRBJ2-1; no clear D gene. Germline assignment: CDR1 MDHEN and CDR2 SYDVKM. The V gene lost 3 bases and the J gene lost 5 bases, with 8 bases spanning the gap. The CDR3 is 13 residues long. CDR3 coding DNA: TGTGCCAGCAGTTTTCTGCAGGACAATGAGCAGTTCTTC. Translated, it gives CASSFLQDNEQFF.

The gene calls are TRBV12-3 or TRBV12-4 and TRBJ1-1, with 7 bases that match TRBD1. CDR3 size: 18 residues. J was trimmed by 0 bases and V by 2 bases; bases with no gene match: 12. The CDR3, as DNA: TGTGCCAGCAGTTTAAGTATAACCAACAGGGGAGTGAACACTGAAGCTTTCTTT. Translating gives CASSLSITNRGVNTEAFF.

V usage is TRBV20-1 and J usage is TRBJ1-2; 10 nucleotides line up with TRBD1. The V gene's germline CDR1 is DFQATT and CDR2 SNEGSKA (reference sequence). V lost 0 bases and J lost 1; bases outside the gene matches: 11. This CDR3 is built from 18 residues. CDR3 loop: CSAREFEGQGGFNYGYTF. The CDR3 region has the DNA TGCAGTGCTAGAGAATTCGAAGGACAGGGGGGGTTTAACTATGGCTACACCTTC.

The gene calls are TRBV20-1 and TRBJ2-1; a possible D gene is TRBD2 (6 bases). This CDR3 is built from 14 residues. From germline, CDR1 is DFQATT and CDR2 SNEGSKA (reference sequence). The V end lost 3 bases, the J end lost 8 bases, and 17 bases lay between the germline ends. The CDR3 sequence is CSASRDLGPDEQFF. In nucleotides, the CDR3 is TGCAGTGCTAGTCGGGACTTAGGCCCGGATGAGCAGTTCTTC.

This clonotype appeared a few times. CDR3 DNA: TGTGCCATCGGCTCGGGGTTTGGGGACGAGCAGTACTTC. This gives the protein CAIGSGFGDEQYF. The rearrangement links TRBV10-3 to TRBJ2-7, with D tentatively TRBD2 (5 bases). The CDR3 runs to 13 residues. The germline gives CDR1 ENHRY, CDR2 SYGVKD. V was pared by 8 bases and J by 5 bases, with 16 bases between.

The chain joins TRBV5-1 to TRBJ2-3; 8 bases align to TRBD2. J gave up 3 bases and V 2 bases, and 14 bases lay outside the gene matches. Germline CDR1 and CDR2: SGHRS and YFSETQ. This CDR3 region has 18 residues. CDR3 residues: CASSFEVLGVAGTDTQYF. CDR3 DNA: TGCGCCAGCAGCTTCGAGGTACTAGGCGTAGCGGGGACAGATACGCAGTATTTT.

The rearrangement uses TRBV7-6 and TRBJ2-6; D remains ambiguous. From germline, CDR1 is SGHVS and CDR2 FNYEAQ. The CDR3 totals 17 residues. Trimming removed 1 base from V and 0 bases from J, with 10 bases in between. The CDR3 loop is CASSLVYKRSGANVLTF. CDR3 DNA sequence: TGTGCCAGCAGCTTAGTATATAAGCGCTCTGGGGCCAACGTCCTGACTTTC.

This chain joins TRBV12-3 or TRBV12-4 and TRBJ1-2, with 10 bases that match TRBD1. Germline trimming cut 6 bases from V and 8 bases from J; bases unmatched to any gene: 12. The CDR3 covers 15 residues. This CDR3 is CASSFTSGTGEGYTF. The CDR3 nucleotides are TGTGCCAGCAGCTTCACCTCCGGGACAGGGGAGGGCTACACCTTC.